These 24 T cell receptor beta chains came from one sample sequenced in a study of blood T cell repertoires in COVID-19. Sequenced by immunoSEQ multiplex PCR; TCRdb stores in-frame clones only, minus some. The sample has tens of thousands of clones, 70% to 90% seen once. Material: peripheral blood. Every receptor here comes from a woman of 80 years or more with acute or convalescent COVID-19.

For the CDR3, the DNA is TGTGCCAGCATCCATGACCCGCAAGGGGTATACAATGAGCAGTTCTTC. Its protein product is CASIHDPQGVYNEQFF. The chain employs TRBV5-4 and TRBJ2-1, with D perhaps matching TRBD1 (5 bases). Trimming cost V 6 bases and J 4 bases, with 20 bases left between them. The V gene's germline CDR1 is SGHNT and CDR2 YYREEE (reference sequence). This CDR3 is 16 amino acids long.

CDR3 nucleotides: TGTGCCAGCAGTTTAGAGACGGGGAAGCAGTACTTC. Translation gives CASSLETGKQYF. The V and J genes are TRBV12-3 or TRBV12-4 and TRBJ2-7; possible D gene TRBD2, 5 bases. The CDR3 runs to 12 residues. V was pared by 1 base and J by 8 bases, with 9 bases between.

This chain uses TRBV9 with TRBJ1-3; TRBD1 aligns across 10 bases. Germline V gene data show CDR1 as SGDLS and CDR2 as YYNGEE. V lost 0 bases to trimming and J lost 1 base; unmatched junction nucleotides: 4. This CDR3 comprises 17 residues. CDR3 region: CASSVEGQGSSGNTIYF. In nucleotides, the CDR3 is TGTGCCAGCAGCGTAGAGGGACAGGGGTCGTCTGGAAACACCATATATTTT.

This clone was counted only a few times. This rearrangement joins TRBV10-1 to TRBJ2-7, with 13 bases identical to TRBD2. The CDR3 is 19 residues long. The trim removed 0 bases at V and 2 bases at J, leaving 10 bases unmatched. The V gene's germline CDR1 is WNHNN and CDR2 SYGVQD (reference sequence). The CDR3 loop is CASSESGTSGDPRTYEQYF. The CDR3 DNA reads TGCGCCAGCAGTGAGTCGGGGACTAGCGGGGACCCACGAACCTACGAGCAGTACTTC.

The chain employs TRBV5-6 and TRBJ2-7, with 11 bases aligning to TRBD2. In germline, CDR1 is SGHDT, CDR2 YYEEEE. The CDR3 is 14 amino acids. V lost 2 bases, J lost 7 bases, and 5 bases stayed unmatched. CDR3 sequence: CASSFLAGGREQYF. The CDR3 DNA is TGTGCCAGCAGCTTCTTAGCGGGGGGGCGGGAGCAGTACTTC.

This clone came up once. The gene calls are TRBV4-3 and TRBJ2-7, with 8 bases matching TRBD1. This CDR3 comprises 14 residues. V was clipped by 4 bases and J by 2 bases; unmatched bases: 4. In germline, CDR1 is LGHNA, CDR2 YSLEER. CDR3 nucleotides: TGCGCCAGCAGCCCCCGGACAGGGACCTACGAGCAGTACTTC. It encodes CASSPRTGTYEQYF.

The V and J genes are TRBV3-1 (or the pseudogene TRBV3-2) and TRBJ1-1; no firm D call. Germline V gene sequence: CDR1 LGHDT, CDR2 YNNKEL (reference sequence). CDR3 length: 12 amino acids. The V end was cut by 5 bases, the J end by 3 bases, with 7 bases between. The DNA for the CDR3 is TGTGCCAGCAGCACATCTGACACTGAAGCTTTCTTT. The encoded protein is CASSTSDTEAFF.

V gene TRBV7-2 combines with J gene TRBJ2-5; 8 nucleotides align to TRBD1. Germline CDR1 SGHTA, CDR2 FQGNSA. This CDR3 contains 17 residues. With 6 bases clipped from V and 4 bases from J, the junction kept 16 bases outside the gene matches. The CDR3 loop is CASSLTGQGALGETQYF. As DNA, the CDR3 is TGTGCCAGCAGTCTAACGGGTCAGGGGGCTCTAGGAGAGACCCAGTACTTC. The whole variable domain, filled in from reference TRBV7-2 and TRBJ2-5, reads GAGVSQSPSNKVTEKGKDVELRCDPISGHTALYWYRQSLGQGLEFLIYFQGNSAPDKSGLPSDRFSAERTGGSVSTLTIQRTQQEDSAVYLCASSLTGQGALGETQYFGPGTRLLVL.

In its sample, this clone ranks as medium-sized. The chain is built from TRBV6-4 and TRBJ2-1; TRBD2 matches 12 bases. The germline V gene encodes CDR1 MRHNA and CDR2 SNTAGT. Losses at the gene ends were 0 bases for V and 6 bases for J; bases not matched to a gene: 0. This CDR3 contains 15 residues. The CDR3 is CASSDSTSGSNEQFF. The CDR3 DNA is TGTGCCAGCAGTGACTCGACTAGCGGGAGCAATGAGCAGTTCTTC.

The chain has TRBV7-2 and TRBJ2-2, with a weak D call TRBD1 (6 bases). The CDR3 is 17 amino acids. The ends were cut back, 1 base at V and 2 bases at J, with 14 bases in the middle. CDR1 and CDR2 from the germline V gene are SGHTA and FQGNSA. This CDR3 reads CASSLGFRTVNTGELFF. The CDR3 DNA reads as TGTGCCAGCAGCTTAGGTTTCAGGACAGTAAACACCGGGGAGCTGTTTTTT.

This chain uses TRBV9 with TRBJ2-2, with D possibly being TRBD2 (5 bases). Germline CDR1 is SGDLS and CDR2 is YYNGEE. Between the trimmed V and J ends, which lost 6 bases and 7 bases, there was a span of 7 bases. The CDR3 is made up of 11 amino acids. CDR3 region: CASKRDGELFF. DNA of the CDR3: TGTGCCAGCAAGAGGGACGGGGAGCTGTTTTTT.

The rearrangement links TRBV6-2 or TRBV6-3 to TRBJ1-6, with 8 bases matching TRBD1. Germline V gene sequence: CDR1 MNHEY, CDR2 SVGEGT. This CDR3 has 14 amino acids. V shed 6 bases and J 7 bases; nucleotides not matched to a gene: 5. The CDR3 coding sequence is TGTGCCAGCAGCGGAACAGGGGGGAATTCACCCCTCCACTTT. This translates into CASSGTGGNSPLHF.

This clone appeared a few times. The genes are TRBV24-1 and TRBJ2-7, with 10 nucleotides matching TRBD1. Germline assignment: CDR1 KGHDR and CDR2 SFDVKD. The CDR3 contains 14 residues. The ends lost 4 bases at V and 5 bases at J; junction bases unmatched: 4. The CDR3 DNA reads TGTGCCACCAGTGAGGGGACAGGGGACGACGAGCAGTACTTC. Translating gives CATSEGTGDDEQYF.

The CDR3 reads CASRRQLGLELDTQYF. CDR3 coding DNA: TGTGCCAGCAGAAGGCAGCTGGGACTAGAGTTGGATACGCAGTATTTT. The V and J genes are TRBV2 and TRBJ2-3; TRBD2 agrees at 8 bases. Trimming cost V 6 bases and J 6 bases; bases outside gene matches: 14. The CDR3 length is 16 residues. The germline V gene encodes CDR1 SNHLY and CDR2 FYNNEI.

The V and J genes are TRBV18 and TRBJ2-1; a possible D gene is TRBD1 (6 bases). The CDR3 loop spans 14 amino acids. Germline CDR1 and CDR2: KGHSH and LQKENI. Trimming took off 4 bases at V and 8 bases at J, with 15 bases between the two ends. The CDR3 DNA reads TGTGCCAGCTCACTACCCGGACAGAGGGATGAGCAGTTCTTC. Its protein is CASSLPGQRDEQFF.

This clone appeared a single time. The CDR3 sequence is CSASSAGYNEQFF. The CDR3 region has the DNA TGCAGTGCTAGTTCTGCGGGTTACAATGAGCAGTTCTTC. The gene calls are TRBV20-1 and TRBJ2-1; D might be TRBD2 (5 bases). Germline CDR1 DFQATT, CDR2 SNEGSKA (reference sequence). V lost 3 bases, J lost 4 bases, and 10 bases lay in between. CDR3 size: 13 residues.

A few counts support this clone. The chain couples TRBV11-2 to TRBJ2-7; D perhaps matches TRBD1 (6 bases). V was clipped by 1 base and J by 6 bases, with 19 bases between them. The germline gives CDR1 SGHAT, CDR2 FQNNGV. The CDR3 consists of 16 residues. The CDR3 bases are TGTGCCAGCAGCTTAGGAGGGGACCTCCTAGGGGGCGAGCAGTACTTC. Its translation is CASSLGGDLLGGEQYF.

V and J are TRBV6-2 or TRBV6-3 and TRBJ2-6; 9 bases map to TRBD1. Germline V gene data show CDR1 as MNHEY and CDR2 as SVGEGT. The CDR3 extends over 16 amino acids. Unmatched junction bases numbered 6, after V lost 6 bases and J lost 3 bases. Here the CDR3 reads CASSRDRGYGANVLTF. DNA of the CDR3: TGTGCCAGCAGCCGCGACAGGGGGTATGGGGCCAACGTCCTGACTTTC.

This clone was seen just once. The chain recombines TRBV5-8 with TRBJ1-1; 8 bases align to TRBD1. The CDR3 is 13 amino acids. In germline, CDR1 is SGHTS, CDR2 YDEGEE. V was clipped by 5 bases and J by 3 bases; unmatched bases: 3. CDR3 nucleotide sequence: TGTGCCAGCAGTCGGGACAGGTACACTGAAGCTTTCTTT. Its protein is CASSRDRYTEAFF.

V usage is TRBV10-2 and J usage is TRBJ2-3; TRBD1 matches 8 bases. The CDR3 consists of 13 residues. Losses at the gene ends were 7 bases for V and 4 bases for J; bases not matched to a gene: 4. Germline CDR1 and CDR2: WSHSY and SAAADI. CDR3 DNA sequence: TGCGCCAGCAACGGACAGGGATCAGATACGCAGTATTTT. This encodes CASNGQGSDTQYF.

The gene calls are TRBV14 and TRBJ2-3, with 10 bases identical to TRBD2. The length of the CDR3 is 16 residues. With 2 bases clipped from V and 4 bases from J, the junction kept 6 bases outside the gene matches. Germline assignment: CDR1 SGHDN and CDR2 FVKESK. CDR3 coding DNA: TGTGCCAGCAGCCAATTAGCCCTAGCGGGGGCAGATACGCAGTATTTT. Protein sequence: CASSQLALAGADTQYF.

V usage is TRBV7-8 and J usage is TRBJ2-7, with 7 bases aligning to TRBD2. Germline CDR1 SGHVS, CDR2 FQNEAQ. The CDR3 runs to 16 residues. V was clipped by 4 bases and J by 1 base; unmatched bases: 10. The CDR3 spells CASSWGEGLTSYEQYF. The CDR3 region has the DNA TGTGCCAGCAGCTGGGGGGAGGGACTCACATCCTACGAGCAGTACTTC.

This chain links TRBV7-8 with TRBJ1-2; D perhaps matches TRBD1 (5 bases). The germline V gene encodes CDR1 SGHVS and CDR2 FQNEAQ. Trimming left V 4 bases short and J 4 bases short, with 13 bases between. This CDR3 is 14 amino acids long. The CDR3 DNA sequence: TGTGCCAGCAGCTGGAGCGGGGACGCCTATGGCTACACCTTC. Translation gives CASSWSGDAYGYTF. Together with reference TRBV7-8 and TRBJ1-2, the CDR3 gives the full variable domain: GAGVSQSPRYKVAKRGQDVALRCDPISGHVSLFWYQQALGQGPEFLTYFQNEAQLDKSGLPSDRFFAERPEGSVSTLKIQRTQQEDSAVYLCASSWSGDAYGYTFGSGTRLTVV.

The V and J genes are TRBV5-1 and TRBJ2-5; D may be TRBD1 (6 bases). The V end was cut by 1 base, the J end by 5 bases, with 18 bases between. CDR3 length equals 16 residues. From germline, CDR1 is SGHRS and CDR2 YFSETQ. CDR3 loop: CASSLPEGVGTETQYF. The CDR3 nucleotides are TGCGCCAGCAGCTTGCCTGAGGGGGTAGGGACGGAGACCCAGTACTTC.